This T cell receptor beta chain was identified during a study of T cell clonotyping in hematopoietic cell transplantation. Repertoires were generated with immunoSEQ multiplex PCR, while TCRdb's copy carries only in-frame clones and drops some. The table lists under 6,000 clones, approximately 94% of them singletons, with about 6% in the top ten. The CDR3 has 14 amino acids. Germline values: CDR1 LGHNA, CDR2 YNFKEQ. Trimming took 3 bases from V and 7 from J, leaving 10 bases between them. Notes on the study in general: Pathologically expanded recipient clonotypes increased progressively from day 30 to day 180 as diversity fell. Broader posttransplant TCR repertoire diversity was predicted by graft donor and pretransplant recipient Inverse Simpson Index values.

Remarks on this clone: Its specificity is not known.

The material sequenced was PBMCs, taken 180 days after allogeneic stem cell transplant. This clonotype was sampled from a male patient between 60 and 69 years old who had an allogeneic stem cell transplant from a related donor, so the T cells may come from the graft donor. Some clones in this sample may be carry-over from other donors' samples. V and J are TRBV4-2 and TRBJ1-6; a possible D gene is TRBD1 (6 bases). CDR3 in amino acids: CASSQDSKNSPLHF. The CDR3 nucleotides are TGTGCCAGCAGCCAGGACAGTAAGAATTCACCCCTCCACTTT.